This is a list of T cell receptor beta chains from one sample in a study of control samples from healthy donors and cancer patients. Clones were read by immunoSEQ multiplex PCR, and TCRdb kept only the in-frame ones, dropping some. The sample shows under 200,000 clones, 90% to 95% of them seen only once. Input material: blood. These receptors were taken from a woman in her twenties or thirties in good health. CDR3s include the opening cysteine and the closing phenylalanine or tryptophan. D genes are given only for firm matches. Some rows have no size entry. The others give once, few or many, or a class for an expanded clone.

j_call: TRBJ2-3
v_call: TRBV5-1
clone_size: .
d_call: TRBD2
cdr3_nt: TGCGCCAGCAGCCCAGGACTAGCGGGCTACACAGATACGCAGTATTTT
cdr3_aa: CASSPGLAGYTDTQYF

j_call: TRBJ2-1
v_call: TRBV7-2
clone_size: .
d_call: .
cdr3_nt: TGTGCCAGCAGCTTAGTGCGTTACAATGAGCAGTTCTTC
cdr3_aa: CASSLVRYNEQFF

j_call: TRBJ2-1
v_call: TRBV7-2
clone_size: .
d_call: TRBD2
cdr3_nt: TGTGCCAGCAGCTTACGAACTAGCGGTCCTAATGAGCAGTTCTTC
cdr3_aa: CASSLRTSGPNEQFF

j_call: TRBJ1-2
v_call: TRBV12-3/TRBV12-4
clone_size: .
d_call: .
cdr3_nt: TGTGCCAGCAGTTTTGACAGCTATGGCTACACCTTC
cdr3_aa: CASSFDSYGYTF

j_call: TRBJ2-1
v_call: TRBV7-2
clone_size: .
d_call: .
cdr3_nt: TGTGCCAGCAGCTACCAGGGTAATGAGCAGTTCTTC
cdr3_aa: CASSYQGNEQFF

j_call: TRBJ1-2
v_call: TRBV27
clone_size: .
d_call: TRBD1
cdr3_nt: TGTGCCAGCAGTTTCGGGGGACAGGGCGGCTATGGCTACACCTTC
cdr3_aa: CASSFGGQGGYGYTF

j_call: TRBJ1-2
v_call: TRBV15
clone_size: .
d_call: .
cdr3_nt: TGTGCCACCAGCAGAGTGGCAGGGGATGGCTACACCTTC
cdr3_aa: CATSRVAGDGYTF

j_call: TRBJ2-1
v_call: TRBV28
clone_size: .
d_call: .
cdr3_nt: TGTGCCAGCAGTTTAACAGAGCGAAGCTACAATGAGCAGTTCTTC
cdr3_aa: CASSLTERSYNEQFF

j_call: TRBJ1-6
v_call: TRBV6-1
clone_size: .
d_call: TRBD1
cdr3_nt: TGTGCCAGCAGTGACGACAGGGGCTATAATTCACCCCTCCACTTT
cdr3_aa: CASSDDRGYNSPLHF

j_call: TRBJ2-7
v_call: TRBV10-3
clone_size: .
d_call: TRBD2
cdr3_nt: TGTGCCATCAGTGATGTGAATAGCGGGGCCTACGAGCAGTACTTC
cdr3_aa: CAISDVNSGAYEQYF

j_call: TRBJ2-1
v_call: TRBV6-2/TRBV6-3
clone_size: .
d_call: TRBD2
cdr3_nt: TGTGCCAGCAGTTCCTGGACTAGCGGATACAATGAGCAGTTCTTC
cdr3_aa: CASSSWTSGYNEQFF

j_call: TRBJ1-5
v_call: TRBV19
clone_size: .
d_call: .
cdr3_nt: TGTGCCAGTAGTATAGGTGGCGAGCAGCCCCAGCATTTT
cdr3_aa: CASSIGGEQPQHF

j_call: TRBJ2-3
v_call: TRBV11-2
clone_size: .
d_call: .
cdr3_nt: TGTGCCAGCAGCTTTCACCCTAGGGGCTTCACAGATACGCAGTATTTT
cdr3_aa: CASSFHPRGFTDTQYF

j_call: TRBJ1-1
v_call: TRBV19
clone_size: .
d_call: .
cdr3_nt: TGTGCCAGTAGCCGACTTTTTAGGGACACTGAAGCTTTCTTT
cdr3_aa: CASSRLFRDTEAFF

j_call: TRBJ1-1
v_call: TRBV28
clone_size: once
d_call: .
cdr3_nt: TGTGCCAGCAGCCCAGACAGCATGAACACTGAAGCTTTCTTT
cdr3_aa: CASSPDSMNTEAFF

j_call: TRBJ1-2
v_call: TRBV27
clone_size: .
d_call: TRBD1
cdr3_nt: TGTGCCAGCAGTTTACGGACAGGGGGCTATGGCTACACCTTC
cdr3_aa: CASSLRTGGYGYTF

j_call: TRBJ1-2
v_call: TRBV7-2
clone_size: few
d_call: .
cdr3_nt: TGTGCCAGCAGCTTAGTCGGTGGCTACACCTTC
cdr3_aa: CASSLVGGYTF

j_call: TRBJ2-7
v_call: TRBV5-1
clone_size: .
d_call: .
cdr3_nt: TGCGCCAGCAGCTTCGGGGACGGAACCTACGAGCAGTACTTC
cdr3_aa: CASSFGDGTYEQYF

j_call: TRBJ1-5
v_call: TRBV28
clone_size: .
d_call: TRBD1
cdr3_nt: TGTGCCAGCAGTACAGGGGGGGAGCCCCAGCATTTT
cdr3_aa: CASSTGGEPQHF

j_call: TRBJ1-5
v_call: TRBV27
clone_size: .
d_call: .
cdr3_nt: TGTGCCAGCAGTAGCCTAGGCTACAATCAGCCCCAGCATTTT
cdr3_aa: CASSSLGYNQPQHF

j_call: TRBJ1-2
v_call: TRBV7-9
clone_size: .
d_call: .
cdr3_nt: TGTGCCAGCAGCTTACCCACAGGCGGCGGCTACACCTTC
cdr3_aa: CASSLPTGGGYTF

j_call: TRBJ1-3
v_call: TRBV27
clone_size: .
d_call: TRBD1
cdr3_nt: TGTGCCAGCAGCCCCGACAGGGGGAATGGAAACACCATATATTTT
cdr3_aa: CASSPDRGNGNTIYF

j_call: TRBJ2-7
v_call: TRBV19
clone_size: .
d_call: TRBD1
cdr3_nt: TGTGCCAGTAGTCTAGCGACAGGGGGCTACGAGCAGTACTTC
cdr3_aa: CASSLATGGYEQYF

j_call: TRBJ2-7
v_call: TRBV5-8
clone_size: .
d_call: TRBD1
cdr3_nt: TGTGCCAGCAGCCCGGGACAGGAGGTCGAGCAGTACTTC
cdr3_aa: CASSPGQEVEQYF

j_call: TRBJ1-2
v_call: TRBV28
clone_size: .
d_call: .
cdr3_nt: TGTGCCAGCAGTAGAGGCAGTTACTATGGCTACACCTTC
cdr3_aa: CASSRGSYYGYTF

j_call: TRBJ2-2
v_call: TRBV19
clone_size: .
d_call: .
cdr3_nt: TGTGCCAGTAGTCTAGGGGCGGGCACCTCGAACACCGGGGAGCTGTTTTTT
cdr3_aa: CASSLGAGTSNTGELFF

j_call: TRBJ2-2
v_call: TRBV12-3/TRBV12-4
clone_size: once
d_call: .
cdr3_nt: TGTGCCAGCAGTGCACATGTCACCGGGGAGCTGTTTTTT
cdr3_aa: CASSAHVTGELFF

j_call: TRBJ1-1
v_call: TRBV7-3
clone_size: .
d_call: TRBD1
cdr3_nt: TGTGCCAGCAGCCCCCCCGGGACAGGGGGTTCTGAAGCTTTCTTT
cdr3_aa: CASSPPGTGGSEAFF

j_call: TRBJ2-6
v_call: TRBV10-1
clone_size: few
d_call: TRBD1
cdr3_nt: TGCGCCAGCAGTGAGTCGGGGACAGGGGGCTCTGGGGCCAACGTCCTGACTTTC
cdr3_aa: CASSESGTGGSGANVLTF

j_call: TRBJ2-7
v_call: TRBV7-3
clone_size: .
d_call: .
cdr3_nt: TGTGCCAGCAGCTTAGGGGCAGGGGCTACCTACGAGCAGTACTTC
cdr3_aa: CASSLGAGATYEQYF

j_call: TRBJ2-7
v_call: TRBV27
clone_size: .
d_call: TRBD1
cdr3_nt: TGTGCCAGCAGGGGGACAGGGGGCTCCTACGAGCAGTACTTC
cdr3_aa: CASRGTGGSYEQYF

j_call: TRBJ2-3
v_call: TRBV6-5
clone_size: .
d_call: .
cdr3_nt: TGTGCCAGCAAGGAGGGAACTAGCACAGATACGCAGTATTTT
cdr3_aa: CASKEGTSTDTQYF

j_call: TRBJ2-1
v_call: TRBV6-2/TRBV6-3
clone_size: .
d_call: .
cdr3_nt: TGTGCCAGCAGTTACCGGGTCGTGGAGAATGAGCAGTTCTTC
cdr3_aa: CASSYRVVENEQFF

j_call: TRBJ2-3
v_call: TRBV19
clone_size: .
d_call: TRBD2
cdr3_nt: TGTGCCAGTAGCATAGCGGGAGGGAAAGATACGCAGTATTTT
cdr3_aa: CASSIAGGKDTQYF

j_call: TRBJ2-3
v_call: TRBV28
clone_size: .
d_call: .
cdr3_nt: TGTGCCAGCAGTTTAGGGGGACCCAGCACAGATACGCAGTATTTT
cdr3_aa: CASSLGGPSTDTQYF

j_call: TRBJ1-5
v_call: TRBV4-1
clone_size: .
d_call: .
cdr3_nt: TGCGCCAGCAGCCAAGATGAGGGACAGCCCCAGCATTTT
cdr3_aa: CASSQDEGQPQHF

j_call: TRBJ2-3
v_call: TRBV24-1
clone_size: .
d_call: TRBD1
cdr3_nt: TGTGCCACCAGTGATGGGACAGGGGGCACAGATACGCAGTATTTT
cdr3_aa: CATSDGTGGTDTQYF

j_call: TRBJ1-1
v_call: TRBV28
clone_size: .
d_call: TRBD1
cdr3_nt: TGTGCCAGCAATTACAGGGGGAACACTGAAGCTTTCTTT
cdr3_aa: CASNYRGNTEAFF

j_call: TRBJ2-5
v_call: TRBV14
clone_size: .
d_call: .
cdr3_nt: TGTGCCAGCAGCCAACGAGTGCAAGAGACCCAGTACTTC
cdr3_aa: CASSQRVQETQYF

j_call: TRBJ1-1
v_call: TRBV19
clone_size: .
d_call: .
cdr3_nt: TGTGCCAGTAGTATCTCGGGAAACACTGAAGCTTTCTTT
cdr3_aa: CASSISGNTEAFF

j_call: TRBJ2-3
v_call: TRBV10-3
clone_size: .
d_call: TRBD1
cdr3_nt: TGTGCCATCAGATCTTCCGGGACAGGGGGGGTCACAGATACGCAGTATTTT
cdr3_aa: CAIRSSGTGGVTDTQYF

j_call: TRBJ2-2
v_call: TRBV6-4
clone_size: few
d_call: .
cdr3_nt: TGTGCCAGCAGTGACGGCAACACCGGGGAGCTGTTTTTT
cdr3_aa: CASSDGNTGELFF

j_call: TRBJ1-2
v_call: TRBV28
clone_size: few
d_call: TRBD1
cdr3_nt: TGTGCCAGCAGGACAGGGGGCTATGGCTACACCTTC
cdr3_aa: CASRTGGYGYTF

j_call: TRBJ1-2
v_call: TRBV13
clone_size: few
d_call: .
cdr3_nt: TGTGCCAGCAGCTTGCGGGTCCATGGCTACACCTTC
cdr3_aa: CASSLRVHGYTF

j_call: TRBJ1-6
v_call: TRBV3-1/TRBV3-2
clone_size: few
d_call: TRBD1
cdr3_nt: TGTGCCAGCAGCCAAGGGGACAGGGGCGGTTCACCCCTCCACTTT
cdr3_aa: CASSQGDRGGSPLHF

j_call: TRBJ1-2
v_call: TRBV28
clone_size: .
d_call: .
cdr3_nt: TGTGCCAGCAGCTTCCAAAACCCCCCCTATGGCTACACCTTC
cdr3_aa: CASSFQNPPYGYTF

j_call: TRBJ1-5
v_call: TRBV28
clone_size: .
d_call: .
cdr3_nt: TGTGCCAGCAGGGGACGGAGCAATCAGCCCCAGCATTTT
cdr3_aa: CASRGRSNQPQHF

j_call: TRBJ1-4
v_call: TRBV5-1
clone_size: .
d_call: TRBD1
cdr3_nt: TGCGCCAGCAGCTTGGCCGGGACAGTTAATGAAAAACTGTTTTTT
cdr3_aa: CASSLAGTVNEKLFF

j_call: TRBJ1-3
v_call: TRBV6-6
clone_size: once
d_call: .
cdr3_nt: TGTGCCAGCAGGAACCGGGACCTAACCTCTGGAAACACCATATATTTT
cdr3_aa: CASRNRDLTSGNTIYF

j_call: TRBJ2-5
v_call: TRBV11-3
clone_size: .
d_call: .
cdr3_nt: TGTGCCAGCAGCTTAGTAGAGACCCAGTACTTC
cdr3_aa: CASSLVETQYF

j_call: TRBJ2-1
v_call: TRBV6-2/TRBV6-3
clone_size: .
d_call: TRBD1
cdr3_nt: TGTGCCAGCAGTTGGGGACAGAACTACAATGAGCAGTTCTTC
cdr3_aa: CASSWGQNYNEQFF

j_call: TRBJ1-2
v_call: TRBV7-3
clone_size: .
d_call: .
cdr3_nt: TGTGCCAGCAGCTTAAAGGGAGGGTCTGGCTACACCTTC
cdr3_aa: CASSLKGGSGYTF

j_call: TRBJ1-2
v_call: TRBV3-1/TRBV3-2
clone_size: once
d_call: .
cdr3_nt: TGTGCCAGCAGCCAATCGACGGTAGGCTACACCTTC
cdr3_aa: CASSQSTVGYTF

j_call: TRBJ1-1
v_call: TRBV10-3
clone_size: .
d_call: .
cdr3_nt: TGTGCCATCAGAAGGCTCATGAACACTGAAGCTTTCTTT
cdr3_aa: CAIRRLMNTEAFF